The rows below give T cell receptor beta chains drawn from one sample of a study of cytomegalovirus exposure and HLA in healthy donors. Produced via immunoSEQ multiplex PCR; TCRdb's table is partial and in-frame only. The repertoire holds about 160,000 clones, with 80% to 90% as singletons. The specimen was PBMCs. All receptors derive from a man aged 18 to 30 in good health and CMV-seropositive. CDR3s include the opening cysteine and the closing phenylalanine or tryptophan. The order of the fields is V gene, clone size, J gene, D gene, CDR3 DNA, CDR3 protein. A D gene is named only where the DNA matches it firmly. Expanded clones get a size class; other rows say once, few or many, or leave the size out.

TRBV7-2	-	TRBJ2-7	TRBD1	TGTGCCAGCAGCTTCGGGACAGGGGGACGCGAGCAGTACTTC	CASSFGTGGREQYF
TRBV4-1	-	TRBJ1-1	-	TGCGCCAGCAGCCAAGACAGAGGTTACACTGAAGCTTTCTTT	CASSQDRGYTEAFF
TRBV7-9	-	TRBJ1-1	-	TGTGCCAGCAGCTTCTTAAAGGGGAGGGCCACTGAAGCTTTCTTT	CASSFLKGRATEAFF
TRBV19	-	TRBJ2-5	-	TGTGCCAGTAGTAGAGGAGAGACCCAGTACTTC	CASSRGETQYF
TRBV6-4	-	TRBJ1-2	TRBD1	TGTGCCAGCAGGGGACAGGGGATTGTTGGCTACACCTTC	CASRGQGIVGYTF
TRBV5-1	-	TRBJ2-2	-	TGCGCCAGCAGCCAGGGGGGCGCCGGGGAGCTGTTTTTT	CASSQGGAGELFF
TRBV10-3	-	TRBJ2-3	TRBD1	TGTGCCATCAGTGGAGGGGGCAGGGGGTTCCCAGATACGCAGTATTTT	CAISGGGRGFPDTQYF
TRBV4-3	-	TRBJ2-7	-	TGCGCCAGCAGCCAAGATATCCCGTTCGGGCGGGGGACATACGAGCAGTACTTC	CASSQDIPFGRGTYEQYF
TRBV6-6	-	TRBJ1-1	-	TGTGCCAGCAGTTATTCATACAGGGACACTGAAGCTTTCTTT	CASSYSYRDTEAFF
TRBV5-4	-	TRBJ2-7	TRBD1	TGTGCCAGCAGCGAAACAGGGGTAACCATCTACGAGCAGTACTTC	CASSETGVTIYEQYF
TRBV2	once	TRBJ1-6	TRBD1	TGTGCCAGCACCCGACAGGGGTCTAATTCACCCCTCCACTTT	CASTRQGSNSPLHF
TRBV9	-	TRBJ1-1	-	TGTGCCAGCAGCGTAGGGCAGATCAACACTGAAGCTTTCTTT	CASSVGQINTEAFF
TRBV5-6	-	TRBJ1-1	-	TGTGCCAGCAGCTTTAGTGACGGGTTGGGCACTGAAGCTTTCTTT	CASSFSDGLGTEAFF
TRBV7-2	-	TRBJ2-7	-	TGTGCCAGCAGCTTCGGGGACATCTACGAGCAGTACTTC	CASSFGDIYEQYF
TRBV11-2	-	TRBJ2-1	-	TGTGCCAGCAGCGAGGACTTCTACAATGAGCAGTTCTTC	CASSEDFYNEQFF
TRBV4-3	-	TRBJ2-7	TRBD1	TGCGCCAGCAGCCAACTACAGGGGGACTACGAGCAGTACTTC	CASSQLQGDYEQYF
TRBV6-5	-	TRBJ2-7	TRBD1	TGTGCCAGCACCCTTGGGGGACAGGGCGGCGAGCAGTACTTC	CASTLGGQGGEQYF
TRBV27	-	TRBJ2-1	TRBD1	TGTGCCAGCAGTTTATCGACCACAGGGGTGGATGAGCAGTTCTTC	CASSLSTTGVDEQFF
TRBV5-6	-	TRBJ2-5	TRBD2	TGTGCCAGCAGCTCGGGACTAGCGGGGGGGCCGCTCCAAGAGACCCAGTACTTC	CASSSGLAGGPLQETQYF
TRBV4-1	-	TRBJ2-7	TRBD1	TGCGCCAGCAGCCATATCGGACAGGGAATTGCCGAGCAGTACTTC	CASSHIGQGIAEQYF
TRBV6-1	-	TRBJ1-2	-	TGTGGGCTTGGAGATGGCTACACCTTC	CGLGDGYTF
TRBV6-5	once	TRBJ1-2	TRBD1	TGTGCCAGCAGCAATCCCGACAGGGGCGGCTATGGCTACACCTTC	CASSNPDRGGYGYTF
TRBV7-8	-	TRBJ2-7	-	TGTGCCAGCACCACTGTCGACGGGCAGGGATCCTACGAGCAGTACTTC	CASTTVDGQGSYEQYF
TRBV19	-	TRBJ1-5	-	TGTGCCAGTAGTACTAGACAGGGCAATCAGCCCCAGCATTTT	CASSTRQGNQPQHF
TRBV6-5	once	TRBJ2-5	-	TGTGCCAGCAGTTACCTCGGCGGGGAGACCCAGTACTTC	CASSYLGGETQYF